Here is one T cell receptor (beta chain) with its context. These data belong to a study of blood T cell repertoires in COVID-19. V lost 7 bases and J lost 9; bases outside the gene matches: 7. This CDR3 has 13 residues. The germline gives CDR1 SNHLY, CDR2 FYNNEI. Generated by immunoSEQ multiplex PCR, the TCRdb table keeps only in-frame clones and is missing some. The sample gives approximately 290,000 clones, approximately 89% of which show up once; approximately 10% is in the top ten. The chain combines TRBV2 with TRBJ1-5, with 9 bases identical to TRBD1. The sequenced material came from peripheral blood. This clonotype was obtained from a woman aged 25-40 years with COVID-19, enrolled during active disease. In nucleotides, the CDR3 is TGTGCCAGCACCCCGGGACAGGGTCTGCCCCAGCATTTT. This translates into CASTPGQGLPQHF.